The 8 T cell receptor beta chains in this list originate from one sample, sequenced in a study of T cells after somatic rescue of genetic block. Sequencing was performed with immunoSEQ multiplex PCR; in TCRdb, only in-frame clones are kept and a portion is missing. Of 45,000 to 55,000 clones listed, approximately 96% were seen once; the top ten hold around 0.078%. Sequencing was performed on peripheral blood mononuclear cells (PBMCs). The receptors here all came from a child younger than two.

The chain joins TRBV19 to TRBJ1-1; 7 bases are a match to TRBD1. CDR1 is LNHDA and CDR2 is SQIVND in the germline V gene (reference sequence). With 9 bases clipped from V and 0 bases from J, the junction kept 4 bases outside the gene matches. There are 13 residues in the CDR3. The CDR3, as DNA: TGTGCCAGCTCCAGGGGGATGAACACTGAAGCTTTCTTT. The encoded protein is CASSRGMNTEAFF.

For the CDR3, the DNA is TGTGCCAGCAGCGAAGGGACCACCGGGGAGCTGTTTTTT. Encoded protein: CASSEGTTGELFF. V and J are TRBV5-6 and TRBJ2-2; D possibly uses TRBD1 or TRBD2 (5 bases each). The V and J ends lost 4 bases and 4 bases respectively, with 8 bases between them. The CDR3 extends over 13 amino acids. The germline V gene has CDR1 SGHDT and CDR2 YYEEEE.

The CDR3 region has the DNA TGTGCCAGCAGCTCCCACTCCTACGAGCAGTACTTC. As protein: CASSSHSYEQYF. V is TRBV13 and J is TRBJ2-7; D is unclear. CDR1 and CDR2 from the germline V gene are PRHDT and FYEKMQ (reference sequence). V lost 4 bases and J 0 bases, leaving 4 bases between the germline ends. CDR3 length equals 12 residues.

This clone was found once. The chain employs TRBV7-2 and TRBJ1-6; D is possibly TRBD1 (5 bases). Germline values: CDR1 SGHTA, CDR2 FQGNSA. Trimming took off 2 bases at V and 7 bases at J, with 6 bases between the two ends. CDR3 length: 13 residues. CDR3 loop: CASSLRGNSPLHF. CDR3 coding DNA: TGTGCCAGCAGCTTAAGGGGAAATTCACCCCTCCACTTT. Based on the CDR3 plus reference TRBV7-2 and TRBJ1-6, the full variable domain is GAGVSQSPSNKVTEKGKDVELRCDPISGHTALYWYRQSLGQGLEFLIYFQGNSAPDKSGLPSDRFSAERTGGSVSTLTIQRTQQEDSAVYLCASSLRGNSPLHFGNGTRLTVT.

This sequence joins TRBV7-2 and TRBJ1-3, with 8 bases aligning to TRBD1. V lost 5 bases and J lost 0; bases outside the gene matches: 3. The CDR3 covers 15 residues. CDR1 SGHTA and CDR2 FQGNSA come from the germline V gene. The CDR3 DNA follows: TGTGCCAGCAGCCTCGGGACAGGCTCTGGAAACACCATATATTTT. This codes for CASSLGTGSGNTIYF. The full variable domain, in which reference TRBV7-2 and TRBJ1-3 provide the parts outside the CDR3, is GAGVSQSPSNKVTEKGKDVELRCDPISGHTALYWYRQSLGQGLEFLIYFQGNSAPDKSGLPSDRFSAERTGGSVSTLTIQRTQQEDSAVYLCASSLGTGSGNTIYFGEGSWLTVV.

The chain couples TRBV19 to TRBJ1-6, with 9 bases identical to TRBD1. CDR1 LNHDA and CDR2 SQIVND come from the germline V gene (reference sequence). The CDR3 extends over 15 amino acids. V shed 5 bases, J shed 7 bases, and the junction held 6 bases outside the gene matches. CDR3 coding DNA: TGTGCCAGTAGTTTTTACAGGGGGCAGAATTCACCCCTCCACTTT. The encoded protein is CASSFYRGQNSPLHF.

J is TRBJ1-1 and V is TRBV5-8; D uncertain. The CDR3 has 14 residues. The germline V and J ends were trimmed by 0 bases and 6 bases, with 12 bases remaining between them. Germline lookup yields CDR1 SGHTS and CDR2 YDEGEE. The CDR3 bases are TGTGCCAGCAGCTTGGGGATAGCCGTGGCTGAAGCTTTCTTT. Translation: CASSLGIAVAEAFF.

V usage is TRBV30 and J usage is TRBJ1-3; D unresolved. Trimming shortened V by 1 base and J by 3 bases, and 4 bases separated the two germline ends. Germline values: CDR1 GTSNPN, CDR2 SVGIG (reference sequence). The CDR3 length is 12 residues. CDR3 amino acids: CAWSAGGNTIYF. The CDR3 nucleotides are TGTGCCTGGAGTGCAGGTGGAAACACCATATATTTT.